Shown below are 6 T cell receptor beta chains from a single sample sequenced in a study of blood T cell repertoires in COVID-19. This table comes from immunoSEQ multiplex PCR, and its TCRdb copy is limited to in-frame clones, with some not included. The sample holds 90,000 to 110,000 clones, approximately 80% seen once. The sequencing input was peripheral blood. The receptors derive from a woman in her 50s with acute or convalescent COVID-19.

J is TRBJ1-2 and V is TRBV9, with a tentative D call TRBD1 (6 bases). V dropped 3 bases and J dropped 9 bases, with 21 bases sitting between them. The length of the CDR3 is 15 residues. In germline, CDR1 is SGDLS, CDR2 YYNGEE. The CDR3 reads CASSADRPWDPSYTF. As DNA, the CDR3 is TGTGCCAGCAGCGCCGACAGGCCATGGGATCCCAGCTACACCTTC.

The DNA for the CDR3 is TGTGCCAGCAGTGTAAGACAGCAACAAGAGACCCAGTACTTC. Its translation: CASSVRQQQETQYF. The chain combines TRBV2 with TRBJ2-5; D may be TRBD1 (5 bases). Trimming took 4 bases from V and 2 from J, leaving 11 bases between them. Germline assignment: CDR1 SNHLY and CDR2 FYNNEI. The length of the CDR3 is 14 residues.

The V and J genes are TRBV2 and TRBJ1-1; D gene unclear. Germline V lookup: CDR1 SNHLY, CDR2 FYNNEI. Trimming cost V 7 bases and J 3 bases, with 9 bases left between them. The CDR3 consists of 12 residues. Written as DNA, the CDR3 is TGTGCCAGCACCGGTCCGTACACTGAAGCTTTCTTT. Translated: CASTGPYTEAFF. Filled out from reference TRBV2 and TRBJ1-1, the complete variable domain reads EPEVTQTPSHQVTQMGQEVILRCVPISNHLYFYWYRQILGQKVEFLVSFYNNEISEKSEIFDDQFSVERPDGSNFTLKIRSTKLEDSAMYFCASTGPYTEAFFGQGTRLTVV.

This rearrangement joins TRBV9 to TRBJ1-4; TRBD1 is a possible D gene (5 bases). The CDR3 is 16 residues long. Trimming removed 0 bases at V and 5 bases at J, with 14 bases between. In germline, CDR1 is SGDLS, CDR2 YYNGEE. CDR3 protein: CASSVGPGGGNEKLFF. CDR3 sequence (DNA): TGTGCCAGCAGCGTAGGCCCGGGGGGAGGGAATGAAAAACTGTTTTTT.

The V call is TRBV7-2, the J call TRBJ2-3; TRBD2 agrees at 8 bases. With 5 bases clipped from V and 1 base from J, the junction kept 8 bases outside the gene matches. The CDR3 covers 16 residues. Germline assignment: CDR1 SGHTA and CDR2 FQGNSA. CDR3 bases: TGTGCCAGCAGCCGTACGAGCGGGGGAGGCACAGATACGCAGTATTTT. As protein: CASSRTSGGGTDTQYF.

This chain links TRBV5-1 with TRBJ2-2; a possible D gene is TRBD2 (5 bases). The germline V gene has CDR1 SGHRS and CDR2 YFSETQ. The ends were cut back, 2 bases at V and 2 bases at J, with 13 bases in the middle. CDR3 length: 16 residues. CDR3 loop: CASSFLRTGNTGELFF. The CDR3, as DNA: TGCGCCAGCAGCTTCCTAAGGACGGGAAACACCGGGGAGCTGTTTTTT. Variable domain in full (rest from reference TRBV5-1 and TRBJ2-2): KAGVTQTPRYLIKTRGQQVTLSCSPISGHRSVSWYQQTPGQGLQFLFEYFSETQRNKGNFPGRFSGRQFSNSRSEMNVSTLELGDSALYLCASSFLRTGNTGELFFGEGSRLTVL.